What follows are 14 T cell receptor beta chains derived from one specimen sequenced in a study of OX40 agonist ivuxolimab in advanced cancers. The table came from immunoSEQ multiplex PCR; TCRdb's copy has only in-frame clones and leaves some out. The sample lists roughly 29,000 clones, roughly nine tenths occurring once. The sample was CD4+ or CD8+ T cells sorted from blood, taken in a trial of the OX40 agonist ivuxolimab. The source is an adult with an advanced solid tumor such as melanoma, head and neck, liver or kidney cancer.

The chain joins TRBV5-1 to TRBJ2-7; D call uncertain. Germline loops: CDR1 SGHRS, CDR2 YFSETQ. V was trimmed by 0 bases and J by 0 bases, leaving 10 bases between them. The CDR3 has 15 residues. CDR3 amino acids: CASSLGEGFSYEQYF. In nucleotides, the CDR3 is TGCGCCAGCAGCTTGGGTGAAGGATTCTCCTACGAGCAGTACTTC.

The V and J genes are TRBV11-2 and TRBJ2-1; 11 nucleotides match TRBD2. In germline, CDR1 is SGHAT, CDR2 FQNNGV. The CDR3 has 18 amino acids. Trimming cost V 0 bases and J 2 bases; bases outside gene matches: 6. The CDR3 DNA is TGTGCCAGCAGCTTAGACCTTGGACTAGCGGGTACCTACAATGAGCAGTTCTTC. It specifies CASSLDLGLAGTYNEQFF.

The rearrangement uses TRBV30 and TRBJ2-1, with D unresolved. In germline, CDR1 is GTSNPN, CDR2 SVGIG (reference sequence). Trimming removed 0 bases from V and 0 bases from J, with 18 bases in between. The CDR3 consists of 18 residues. For the CDR3, the DNA is TGTGCCTGGAGTGTATATTACGGAGTGGGTAGCTCCTACAATGAGCAGTTCTTC. The encoded protein is CAWSVYYGVGSSYNEQFF.

V usage is TRBV27 and J usage is TRBJ2-2; 7 nucleotides line up with TRBD1. The CDR3 has 14 residues. V dropped 5 bases and J dropped 8; count of bases not matched to a gene: 8. Germline V gives CDR1 MNHEY, CDR2 SMNVEV (reference sequence). The CDR3 here is CASSPGTAAGELFF. The CDR3 nucleotides are TGTGCCAGCAGTCCCGGGACAGCCGCTGGGGAGCTGTTTTTT.

CDR3 amino acids: CASTETGGNITYEQYF. The CDR3 DNA reads TGTGCCAGCACCGAGACAGGGGGGAACATTACCTACGAGCAGTACTTC. The V gene is TRBV2, the J gene TRBJ2-7; TRBD1 matches 9 bases. The CDR3 has 16 amino acids. CDR1 SNHLY and CDR2 FYNNEI come from the germline V gene. J was trimmed by 2 bases and V by 7 bases; bases with no gene match: 12.

The CDR3 DNA sequence: TGTGCCAGCAGTTTGCGGGGGACTAGCGGGAGTACTGAGCAGTTCTTC. This gives the protein CASSLRGTSGSTEQFF. The V call is TRBV28, the J call TRBJ2-1, with 14 bases matching TRBD2. CDR1 is MDHEN, CDR2 SYDVKM, per germline. The trim removed 3 bases at V and 9 bases at J, leaving 7 bases unmatched. The CDR3 is 16 residues long.

The chain links TRBV5-8 to TRBJ2-1; D call uncertain. Germline lookup yields CDR1 SGHTS and CDR2 YDEGEE. V was pared by 2 bases and J by 8 bases, with 8 bases between. The CDR3 runs to 12 residues. CDR3: CASSFPSDEQFF. CDR3 DNA sequence: TGTGCCAGCAGCTTCCCCAGCGATGAGCAGTTCTTC.

In DNA form, the CDR3 reads TGTGCCAGCAGCTTGGCCAGGGGTTACACTGAAGCTTTCTTT. It encodes CASSLARGYTEAFF. This chain links TRBV5-6 with TRBJ1-1; a weak D match, TRBD1 (6 bases). The CDR3 is 14 amino acids. V lost 0 bases and J lost 3, with 9 bases in between. CDR1 and CDR2 from the germline V gene are SGHDT and YYEEEE.

This clone was observed a few times. The chain is built from TRBV27 and TRBJ2-4; D is perhaps TRBD1 (7 bases). Germline CDR1 reads MNHEY; CDR2 reads SMNVEV (reference sequence). Trimming shortened V by 3 bases and J by 10 bases, and 16 bases separated the two germline ends. The CDR3 is 14 residues long. Here the CDR3 reads CASSFSGGGVIQYF. The CDR3 DNA follows: TGTGCCAGCAGTTTTTCAGGAGGGGGCGTAATTCAGTACTTC.

The chain couples TRBV9 to TRBJ2-3; either TRBD1 or TRBD2 may fit D (5 bases each). Germline-derived CDR1 and CDR2 are SGDLS and YYNGEE. The CDR3 consists of 13 residues. The V end was cut by 7 bases, the J end by 2 bases, with 11 bases between. Written as DNA, the CDR3 is TGTGCCAGCCGGGACGGTTTCACAGATACGCAGTATTTT. Translated: CASRDGFTDTQYF.

CDR3 nucleotides: TGTGCCAGCAGCCCCGGGACAGTTAACTATGGCTACACCTTC. Translated: CASSPGTVNYGYTF. The chain carries TRBV6-6 and TRBJ1-2; 7 bases align to TRBD1. Trimming cost V 6 bases and J 1 base; bases outside gene matches: 5. Germline CDR1 and CDR2: MNHNY and SVGAGI (reference sequence). The CDR3 contains 14 residues.

The rearrangement uses TRBV30 and TRBJ2-7, with D tentatively TRBD1 or TRBD2 (6 bases each). Per germline, CDR1 GTSNPN and CDR2 SVGIG (reference sequence). The CDR3 covers 14 residues. Trimming shortened V by 5 bases and J by 4 bases, and 18 bases separated the two germline ends. The CDR3 spells CAWSGGTGIYEQYF. In DNA form, the CDR3 reads TGTGCCTGGTCCGGGGGAACAGGGATATACGAGCAGTACTTC.

Here the CDR3 DNA reads TGCGCCAGCAGCTTGGATAGGGACAGGGGATTCTACAATGAGCAGTTCTTC. This gives the protein CASSLDRDRGFYNEQFF. The chain combines TRBV5-1 with TRBJ2-1; 10 bases agree with TRBD1. This CDR3 region has 17 residues. CDR1 and CDR2 from the germline V gene are SGHRS and YFSETQ. V lost 0 bases to trimming and J lost 3 bases; unmatched junction nucleotides: 6.

V gene TRBV6-6 combines with J gene TRBJ1-1; possibly TRBD1 for D (6 bases). Germline CDR1 reads MNHNY; CDR2 reads SVGAGI (reference sequence). CDR3 length equals 14 residues. The V and J ends lost 2 bases and 4 bases respectively, with 11 bases between them. The DNA of the CDR3 is TGTGCCAGCAGTTACGTGGGGGCTGGCACTGAAGCTTTCTTT. Its protein product is CASSYVGAGTEAFF.